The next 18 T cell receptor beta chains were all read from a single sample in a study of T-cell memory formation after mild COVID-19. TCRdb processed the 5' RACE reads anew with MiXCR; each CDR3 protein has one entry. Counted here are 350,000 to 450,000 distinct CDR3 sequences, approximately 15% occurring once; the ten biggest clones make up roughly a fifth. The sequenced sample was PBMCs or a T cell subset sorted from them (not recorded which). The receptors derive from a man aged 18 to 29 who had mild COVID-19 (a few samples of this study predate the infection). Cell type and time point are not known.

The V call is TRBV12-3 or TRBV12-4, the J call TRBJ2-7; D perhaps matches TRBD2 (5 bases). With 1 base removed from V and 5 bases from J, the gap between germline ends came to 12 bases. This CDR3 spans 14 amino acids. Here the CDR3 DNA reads TGTGCCAGCAGTTTAGGGACTCTCCGACACGAGCAGTACTTC. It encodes CASSLGTLRHEQYF.

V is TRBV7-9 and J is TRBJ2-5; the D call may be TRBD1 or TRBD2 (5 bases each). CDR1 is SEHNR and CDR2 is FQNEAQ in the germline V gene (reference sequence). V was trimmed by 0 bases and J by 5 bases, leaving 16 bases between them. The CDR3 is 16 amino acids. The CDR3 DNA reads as TGTGCCAGCAGCTTAGCAGGTCGGGGCAGGGCCGAGACCCAGTACTTC. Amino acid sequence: CASSLAGRGRAETQYF.

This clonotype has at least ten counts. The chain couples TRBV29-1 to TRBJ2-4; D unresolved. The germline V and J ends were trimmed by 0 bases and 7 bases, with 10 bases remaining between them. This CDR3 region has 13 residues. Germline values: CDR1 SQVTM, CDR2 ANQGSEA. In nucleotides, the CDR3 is TGCAGCGTTGAAGAGACACCAGATAACATTCAGTACTTC. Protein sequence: CSVEETPDNIQYF. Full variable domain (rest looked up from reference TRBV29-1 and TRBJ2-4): SAVISQKPSRDICQRGTSLTIQCQVDSQVTMMFWYRQQPGQSLTLIATANQGSEATYESGFVIDKFPISRPNLTFSTLTVSNMSPEDSSIYLCSVEETPDNIQYFGAGTRLSVL.

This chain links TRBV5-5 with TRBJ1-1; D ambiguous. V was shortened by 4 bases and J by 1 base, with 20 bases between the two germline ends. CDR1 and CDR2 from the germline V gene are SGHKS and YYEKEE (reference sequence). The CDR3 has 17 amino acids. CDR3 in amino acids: CASSLEGVGVGNTEAFF. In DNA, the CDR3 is TGTGCCAGCAGCCTGGAGGGTGTTGGCGTCGGGAACACTGAAGCTTTCTTT. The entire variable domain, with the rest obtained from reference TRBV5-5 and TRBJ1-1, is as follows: DAGVTQSPTHLIKTRGQQVTLRCSPISGHKSVSWYQQVLGQGPQFIFQYYEKEERGRGNFPDRFSARQFPNYSSELNVNALLLGDSALYLCASSLEGVGVGNTEAFFGQGTRLTVV.

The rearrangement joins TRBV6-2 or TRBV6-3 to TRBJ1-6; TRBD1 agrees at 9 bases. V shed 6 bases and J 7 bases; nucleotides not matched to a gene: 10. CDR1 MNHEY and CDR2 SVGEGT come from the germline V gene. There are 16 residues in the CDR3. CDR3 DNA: TGTGCCAGCAGCCCCTGGACAGGGGACGGCAATTCACCCCTCCACTTT. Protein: CASSPWTGDGNSPLHF.

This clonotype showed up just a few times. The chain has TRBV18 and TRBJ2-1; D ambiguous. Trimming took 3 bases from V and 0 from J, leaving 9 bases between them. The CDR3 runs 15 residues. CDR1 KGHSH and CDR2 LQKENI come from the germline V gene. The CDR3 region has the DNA TGTGCCAGCTCACCGCTCGAGAGCTCCTACAATGAGCAGTTCTTC. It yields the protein CASSPLESSYNEQFF.

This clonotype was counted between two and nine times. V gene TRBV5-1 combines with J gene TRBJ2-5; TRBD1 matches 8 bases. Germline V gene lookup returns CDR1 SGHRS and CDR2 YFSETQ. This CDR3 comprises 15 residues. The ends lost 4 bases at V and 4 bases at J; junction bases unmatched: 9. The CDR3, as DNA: TGCGCCAGCAGCCCAGGGACAGGTCGGGGAGAGACCCAGTACTTC. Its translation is CASSPGTGRGETQYF. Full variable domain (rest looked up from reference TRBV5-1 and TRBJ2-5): KAGVTQTPRYLIKTRGQQVTLSCSPISGHRSVSWYQQTPGQGLQFLFEYFSETQRNKGNFPGRFSGRQFSNSRSEMNVSTLELGDSALYLCASSPGTGRGETQYFGPGTRLLVL.

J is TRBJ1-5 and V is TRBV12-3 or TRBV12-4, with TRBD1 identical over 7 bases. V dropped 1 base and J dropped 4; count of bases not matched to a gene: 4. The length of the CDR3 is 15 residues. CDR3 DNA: TGTGCCAGCAGTTTAGTGGACAGGAGAAATCAGCCCCAGCATTTT. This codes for CASSLVDRRNQPQHF.

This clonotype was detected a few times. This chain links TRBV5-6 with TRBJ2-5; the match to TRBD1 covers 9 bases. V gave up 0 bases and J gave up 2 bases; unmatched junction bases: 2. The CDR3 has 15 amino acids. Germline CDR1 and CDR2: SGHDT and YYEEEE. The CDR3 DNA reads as TGTGCCAGCAGCTTGGTGGACAGGGGACAAGAGACCCAGTACTTC. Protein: CASSLVDRGQETQYF.

Here the CDR3 DNA reads TGCGCCAGCAGCCAAGATTTGACAGTAGCTAACTATGGCTACACCTTC. Its translation: CASSQDLTVANYGYTF. This chain connects TRBV4-1 to TRBJ1-2; a weak D match, TRBD1 (5 bases). The V end lost 0 bases, the J end lost 0 bases, and 11 bases lay between the germline ends. The CDR3 loop spans 16 amino acids. Germline values: CDR1 MGHRA, CDR2 YSYEKL.

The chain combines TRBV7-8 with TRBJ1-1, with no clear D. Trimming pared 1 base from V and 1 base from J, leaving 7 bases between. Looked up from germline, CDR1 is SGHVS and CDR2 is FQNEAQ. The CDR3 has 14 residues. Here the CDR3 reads CASSLELENTEAFF. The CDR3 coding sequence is TGTGCCAGCAGCTTAGAATTGGAGAACACTGAAGCTTTCTTT. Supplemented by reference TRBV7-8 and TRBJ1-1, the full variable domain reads GAGVSQSPRYKVAKRGQDVALRCDPISGHVSLFWYQQALGQGPEFLTYFQNEAQLDKSGLPSDRFFAERPEGSVSTLKIQRTQQEDSAVYLCASSLELENTEAFFGQGTRLTVV.

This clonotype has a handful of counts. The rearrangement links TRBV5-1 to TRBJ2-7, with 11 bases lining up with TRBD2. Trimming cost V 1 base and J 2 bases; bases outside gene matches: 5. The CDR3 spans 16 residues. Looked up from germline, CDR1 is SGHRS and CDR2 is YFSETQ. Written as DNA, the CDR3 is TGCGCCAGCAGCTTGAGTCTAGCGGGGGGAGCCTACGAGCAGTACTTC. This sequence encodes CASSLSLAGGAYEQYF. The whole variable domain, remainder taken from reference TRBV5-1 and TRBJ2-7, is KAGVTQTPRYLIKTRGQQVTLSCSPISGHRSVSWYQQTPGQGLQFLFEYFSETQRNKGNFPGRFSGRQFSNSRSEMNVSTLELGDSALYLCASSLSLAGGAYEQYFGPGTRLTVT.

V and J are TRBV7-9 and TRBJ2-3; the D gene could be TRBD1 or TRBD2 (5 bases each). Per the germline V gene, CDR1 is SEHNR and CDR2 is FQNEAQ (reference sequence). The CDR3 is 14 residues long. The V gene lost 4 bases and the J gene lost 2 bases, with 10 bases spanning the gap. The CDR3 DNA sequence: TGTGCCAGCAGCTACGGGGCCCTCACAGATACGCAGTATTTT. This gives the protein CASSYGALTDTQYF. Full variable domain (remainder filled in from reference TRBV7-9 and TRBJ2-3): DTGVSQNPRHKITKRGQNVTFRCDPISEHNRLYWYRQTLGQGPEFLTYFQNEAQLEKSRLLSDRFSAERPKGSFSTLEIQRTEQGDSAMYLCASSYGALTDTQYFGPGTRLTVL.

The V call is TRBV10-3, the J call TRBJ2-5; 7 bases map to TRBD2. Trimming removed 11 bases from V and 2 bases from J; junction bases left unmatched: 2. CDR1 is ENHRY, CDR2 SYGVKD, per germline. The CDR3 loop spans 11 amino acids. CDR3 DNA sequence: TGTGCCGCGGGACTACAAGAGACCCAGTACTTC. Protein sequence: CAAGLQETQYF.

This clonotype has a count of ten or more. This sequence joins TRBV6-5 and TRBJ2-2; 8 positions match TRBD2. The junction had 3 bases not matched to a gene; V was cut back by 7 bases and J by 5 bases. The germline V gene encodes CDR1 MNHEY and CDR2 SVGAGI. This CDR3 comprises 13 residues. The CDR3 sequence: CASKRGPTGELFF. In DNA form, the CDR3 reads TGTGCCAGCAAGCGGGGGCCTACCGGGGAGCTGTTTTTT.

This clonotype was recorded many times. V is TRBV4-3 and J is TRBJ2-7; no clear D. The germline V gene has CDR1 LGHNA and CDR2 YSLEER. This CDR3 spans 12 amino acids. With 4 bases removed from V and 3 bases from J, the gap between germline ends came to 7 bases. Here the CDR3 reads CASSLRGYEQYF. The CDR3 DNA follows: TGCGCCAGCAGCCTCCGCGGCTACGAGCAGTACTTC.

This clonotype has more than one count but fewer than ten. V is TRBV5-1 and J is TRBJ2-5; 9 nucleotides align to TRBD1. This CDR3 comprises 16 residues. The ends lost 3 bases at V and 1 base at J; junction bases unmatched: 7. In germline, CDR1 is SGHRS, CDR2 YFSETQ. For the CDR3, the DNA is TGCGCCAGCAGCTGGCCTGACAGGGGGAGCCAAGAGACCCAGTACTTC. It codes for CASSWPDRGSQETQYF.

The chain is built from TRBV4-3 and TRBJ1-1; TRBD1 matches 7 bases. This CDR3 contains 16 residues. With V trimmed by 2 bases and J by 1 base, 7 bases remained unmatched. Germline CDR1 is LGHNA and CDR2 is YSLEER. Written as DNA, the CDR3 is TGCGCCAGCAGCCAACCGAAGCAGGGGGGGAACACTGAAGCTTTCTTT. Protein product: CASSQPKQGGNTEAFF.